This T cell receptor (beta chain) was sequenced in a study of tumor-infiltrating lymphocytes in primary liver carcinoma (dated by TCRdb to the late 2010s). Turning to the overall study: Hepatocellular carcinoma (four) or combined HCC and intrahepatic cholangiocarcinoma (one) was present in the five patients, who were three men and two women aged 30 to 69 years. Samples yielded roughly 3.65 to 7.5 million productive TCRbeta reads; read depth did not differ significantly between tissue types. The five patients had tumors of stage T1-T3 N0M0, with maximum diameters ranging from roughly 4.2 to 11 cm. TCRbeta repertoire sequencing covered 35 specimens from 5 patients: 25 or so tumor regions, 5 adjacent noncancerous liver tissues and 5 peripheral blood samples. Reproducibility between technical replicate repertoires was high, with correlation coefficients above 0.95 and mean shared-clone rates roughly 0.86. TCRbeta repertoire sequencing, expression microarrays and whole-exome sequencing were combined in the study across five regions of each liver tumor, with adjacent normal tissue and blood also included.

Summary of the overall study and its limitations: Pairs of tumor regions showed greater repertoire overlap (mean around 36%) than tumor-adjacent pairs (roughly 17%) or tumor-blood pairs (roughly 14%), which is consistent with antigen-driven expansion. The top 250 clones made up a significantly larger repertoire fraction in tumors than in blood (p = 0.039). Since the samples were bulk and unsorted, there was no way to compare CD4+ and CD8+ T cell repertoires. The study included only five patients, and the authors note findings should be validated in a larger study. Only the TCR beta chain was sequenced, so true repertoire diversity is likely underestimated because unpaired alpha chains were not captured.

Details on this clonotype: No antigen is known for it. One end of the junction does not line up with germline, which may come from a read error.

Starting from 500 to 600 ng total RNA, TCRbeta-specific cDNA was produced by reverse transcription with a constant-region primer and ProtoScript II reverse transcriptase. Construction of the TCRbeta libraries relied on three nested rounds of multiplex PCR, following a slightly modified ARM-PCR procedure. The first two PCR rounds used multiplex TRBV1-TRBV30 forward primers with a Cbeta reverse primer, each for about 10 cycles. Sample barcodes and Illumina adapters were added in a final 25-cycle PCR using Deep VentR polymerase. Before sequencing, amplicons of 200-500 bp were purified from gel using a QIAquick gel extraction kit. An Illumina HiSeq 2500 was used to sequence the TCRbeta amplicons, generating 250-bp paired-end reads. In the original analysis: Trimmomatic v0.33 was used to quality-trim the reads, and FLASH v1.2.11 was used to merge paired reads so that full CDR3 sequences could be recovered. V, D and J germline segments were assigned to the rearranged TCRbeta sequences by MiGEC v1.2.1b. Clonotype statistics and Shannon-Wiener diversity indices were calculated with VDJtools v1.0.0. To reduce sampling bias, subsequent analyses other than the diversity analysis used only the 250 most abundant clonotypes in each sample. TCRdb itself trimmed the public reads at Q25 with fastp, ran MiXCR and retained productive beta chains. Here each entry gathers all rows of one CDR3 protein and keeps the most common genes and DNA. It is TCRdb's table, rather than the study itself, that gives the V and J calls and clone size. A total of 80,000 or so distinct CDR3 sequences appear in this sample, under 75% of them only once. The ten largest clones take up 26% of the sample.

The CDR3, cysteine through phenylalanine, is 13 amino acids long. Only the CDR3 part of the read is kept: 39 bases, read in frame from the first base. From a lookup of the germline V gene, CDR1 and CDR2 are MNHNS and SASEGT. Without any cell sorting, total RNA and DNA were co-extracted from roughly 20-30 mg of bulk tissue using the AllPrep DNA/RNA mini kit. Roughly five patients with histopathologically diagnosed primary liver carcinoma underwent surgical resection in China between November 2015 and March 2016. At the time of sampling, the patients had chronic HBV infection and had not received any treatment. Fresh tumor and adjacent tissue pieces were bisected, with one half stored in RNAlater at -80 degrees C and the other half sent for histology.

The chain is made from TRBV6-1 and TRBJ1-2, with no confident D gene call. What was sequenced was tumor-adjacent normal liver tissue. This clonotype was obtained from a man aged 35-49 years with primary liver carcinoma and hepatitis B virus infection. The CDR3 protein sequence reads: CTSFSVVEYGYTF. At the DNA level, the sequence is TGTACCAGCTTTTCGGTCGTAGAGTATGGCTACACCTTC.